This is a list of T cell receptor beta chains from one sample in a study of cytomegalovirus exposure and HLA in healthy donors. The table came from immunoSEQ multiplex PCR; TCRdb's copy has only in-frame clones and leaves some out. This table holds roughly 200,000 clones, around 89% found once. The material sequenced was PBMCs. These TCRs come from a woman aged 18-30 years in good health and CMV-seronegative. Both conserved end residues are trimmed from each CDR3. Each record gives: J gene, clone size, CDR3 length, V gene, CDR3 protein. Size is omitted from some rows. Given values are once, few, many or a class for expanded clones.

j_call: TRBJ1-1
clone_size: NA
cdr3_length: 12
v_call: TRBV18
cdr3_aa: ASSPTGGKPEAF

j_call: TRBJ2-1
clone_size: NA
cdr3_length: 15
v_call: TRBV11-3
cdr3_aa: ASSTEVTSGLYNEQF

j_call: TRBJ2-7
clone_size: NA
cdr3_length: 12
v_call: TRBV19
cdr3_aa: AIRPEGFSYEQY

j_call: TRBJ2-1
clone_size: NA
cdr3_length: 13
v_call: TRBV6-5
cdr3_aa: ASSSPRGGHNEQF

j_call: TRBJ1-4
clone_size: NA
cdr3_length: 11
v_call: TRBV21-1
cdr3_aa: ASSKGKREKLF

j_call: TRBJ2-7
clone_size: NA
cdr3_length: 14
v_call: TRBV6-5
cdr3_aa: ASSYSIGVRPYEQY

j_call: TRBJ2-2
clone_size: NA
cdr3_length: 14
v_call: TRBV6-5
cdr3_aa: ASSWTSGSFGGELF

j_call: TRBJ2-7
clone_size: NA
cdr3_length: 13
v_call: TRBV5-1
cdr3_aa: ASSLAGLPGYEQY

j_call: TRBJ1-1
clone_size: NA
cdr3_length: 13
v_call: TRBV19
cdr3_aa: ASSVGTFMNTEAF

j_call: TRBJ2-1
clone_size: NA
cdr3_length: 15
v_call: TRBV4-1
cdr3_aa: ASSPGTGTYSYNEQF

j_call: TRBJ2-7
clone_size: NA
cdr3_length: 14
v_call: TRBV14
cdr3_aa: ASSQGTSGRSYEQY

j_call: TRBJ1-6
clone_size: NA
cdr3_length: 11
v_call: TRBV6-4
cdr3_aa: ANGRGSGSPLH

j_call: TRBJ2-5
clone_size: NA
cdr3_length: 11
v_call: TRBV19
cdr3_aa: ASSGMGGETQY

j_call: TRBJ1-2
clone_size: NA
cdr3_length: 13
v_call: TRBV9
cdr3_aa: ASSVGAGGDYGYT

j_call: TRBJ2-5
clone_size: NA
cdr3_length: 10
v_call: TRBV5-1
cdr3_aa: ASSLAGETQY

j_call: TRBJ1-4
clone_size: few
cdr3_length: 13
v_call: TRBV15
cdr3_aa: ATSSLQGASEKLF

j_call: TRBJ2-1
clone_size: NA
cdr3_length: 14
v_call: TRBV4-1
cdr3_aa: ASKIVGGMSYNEQF

j_call: TRBJ1-4
clone_size: NA
cdr3_length: 15
v_call: TRBV7-8
cdr3_aa: ASSLEGQGRANEKLF

j_call: TRBJ2-7
clone_size: NA
cdr3_length: 12
v_call: TRBV5-1
cdr3_aa: ASSLASHSYEQY

j_call: TRBJ1-2
clone_size: few
cdr3_length: 12
v_call: TRBV7-9
cdr3_aa: ASSLAESPYGYT

j_call: TRBJ1-2
clone_size: NA
cdr3_length: 13
v_call: TRBV4-1
cdr3_aa: ASSHPPEGSYGHT

j_call: TRBJ2-2
clone_size: once
cdr3_length: 15
v_call: TRBV11-3
cdr3_aa: ASSVLAGPGLTGELF

j_call: TRBJ2-7
clone_size: NA
cdr3_length: 12
v_call: TRBV10-2
cdr3_aa: ASSAPPLPLEQY

j_call: TRBJ1-4
clone_size: NA
cdr3_length: 12
v_call: TRBV6-1
cdr3_aa: ASSERDTREKLF

j_call: TRBJ2-7
clone_size: NA
cdr3_length: 10
v_call: TRBV11-2
cdr3_aa: ASSSGIYEQY